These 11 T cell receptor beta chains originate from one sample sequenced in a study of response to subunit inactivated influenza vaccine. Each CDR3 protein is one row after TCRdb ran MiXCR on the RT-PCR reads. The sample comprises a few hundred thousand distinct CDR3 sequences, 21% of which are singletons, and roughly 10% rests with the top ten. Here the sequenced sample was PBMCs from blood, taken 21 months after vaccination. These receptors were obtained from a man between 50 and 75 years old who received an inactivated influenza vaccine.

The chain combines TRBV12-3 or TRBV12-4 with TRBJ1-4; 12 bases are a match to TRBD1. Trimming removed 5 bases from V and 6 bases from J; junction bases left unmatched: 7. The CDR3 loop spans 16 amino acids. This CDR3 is CASSGDRGQEDEKLFF. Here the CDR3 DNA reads TGTGCCAGCAGTGGGGACAGGGGGCAAGAGGATGAAAAACTGTTTTTT.

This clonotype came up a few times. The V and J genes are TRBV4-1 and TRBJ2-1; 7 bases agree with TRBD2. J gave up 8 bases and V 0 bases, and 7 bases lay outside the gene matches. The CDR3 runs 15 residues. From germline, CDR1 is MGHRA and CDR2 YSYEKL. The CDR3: CASSQDRTSRHEQFF. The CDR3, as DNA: TGCGCCAGCAGCCAAGATAGGACTAGTCGCCATGAGCAGTTCTTC.

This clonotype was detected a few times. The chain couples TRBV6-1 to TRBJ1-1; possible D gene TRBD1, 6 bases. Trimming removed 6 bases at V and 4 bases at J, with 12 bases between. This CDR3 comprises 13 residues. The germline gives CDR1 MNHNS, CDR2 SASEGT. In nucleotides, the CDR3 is TGTGCCAGCAGGCTGGGACACACCACTGAAGCTTTCTTT. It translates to CASRLGHTTEAFF.

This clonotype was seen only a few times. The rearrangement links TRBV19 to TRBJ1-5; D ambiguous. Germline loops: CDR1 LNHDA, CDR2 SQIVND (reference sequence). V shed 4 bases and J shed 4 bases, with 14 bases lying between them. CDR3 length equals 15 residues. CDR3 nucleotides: TGTGCCAGTAGTACCCCCGGGGAAACTAATCAGCCCCAGCATTTT. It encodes CASSTPGETNQPQHF.

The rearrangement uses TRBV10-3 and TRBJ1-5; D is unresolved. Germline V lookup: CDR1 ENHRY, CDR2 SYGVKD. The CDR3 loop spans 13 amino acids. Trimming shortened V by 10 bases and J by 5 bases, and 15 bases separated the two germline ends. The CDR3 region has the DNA TGTGCCACCCGAAAGGGAGGCGATCAGCCCCAGCATTTT. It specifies CATRKGGDQPQHF.

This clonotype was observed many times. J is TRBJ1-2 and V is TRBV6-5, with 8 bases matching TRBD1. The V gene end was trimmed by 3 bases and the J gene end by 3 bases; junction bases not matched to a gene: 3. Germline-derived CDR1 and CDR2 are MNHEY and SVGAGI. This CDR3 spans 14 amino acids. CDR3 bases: TGTGCCAGCAGTTATGACAGGGGTTACTATGGCTACACCTTC. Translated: CASSYDRGYYGYTF.

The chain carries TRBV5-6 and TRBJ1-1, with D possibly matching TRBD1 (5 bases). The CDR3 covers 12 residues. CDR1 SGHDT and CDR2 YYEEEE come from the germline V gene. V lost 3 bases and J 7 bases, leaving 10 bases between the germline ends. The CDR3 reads CASSWGTGEAFF. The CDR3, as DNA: TGTGCCAGCAGCTGGGGGACGGGTGAAGCTTTCTTT.

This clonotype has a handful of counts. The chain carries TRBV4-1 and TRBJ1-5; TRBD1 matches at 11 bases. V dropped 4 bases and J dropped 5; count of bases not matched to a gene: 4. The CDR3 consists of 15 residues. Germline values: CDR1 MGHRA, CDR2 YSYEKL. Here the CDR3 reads CASSRTDRGHQPQHF. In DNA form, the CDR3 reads TGCGCCAGCAGCCGGACGGACAGGGGGCATCAGCCCCAGCATTTT.

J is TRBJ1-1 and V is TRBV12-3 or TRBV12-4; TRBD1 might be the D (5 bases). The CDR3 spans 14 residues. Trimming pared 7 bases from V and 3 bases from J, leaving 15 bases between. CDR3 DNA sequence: TGTGCCAGCACTGGAGGTCGGGACTACACTGAAGCTTTCTTT. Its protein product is CASTGGRDYTEAFF.

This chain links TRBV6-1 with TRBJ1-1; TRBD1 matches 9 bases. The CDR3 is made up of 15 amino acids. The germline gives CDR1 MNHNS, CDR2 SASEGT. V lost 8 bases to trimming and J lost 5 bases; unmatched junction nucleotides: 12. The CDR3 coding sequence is TGTGCCAGCTGCCGCTCGTTGACAGGGGGAACTGAAGCTTTCTTT. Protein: CASCRSLTGGTEAFF.

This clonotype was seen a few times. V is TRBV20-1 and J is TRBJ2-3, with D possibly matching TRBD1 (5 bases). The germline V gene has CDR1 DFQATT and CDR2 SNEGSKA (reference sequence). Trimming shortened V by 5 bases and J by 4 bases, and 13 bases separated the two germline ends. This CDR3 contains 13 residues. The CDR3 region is CSAPTEGPDTQYF. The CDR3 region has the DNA TGCAGTGCTCCGACAGAAGGTCCAGATACGCAGTATTTT.